The 2 T cell receptor beta chains reported below all come from one sample, sequenced in a study of HIV-infected children after antiretroviral therapy interruption. RNA-based 3' RACE libraries used unique molecular identifiers. TCRdb called the 3' RACE reads again in MiXCR, with one record for every CDR3 protein. The data show fewer than 100,000 distinct CDR3 sequences, 6.9% seen once. Treatment defined: PENTA 11 planned treatment interruption arm or continuous ART arm. The source was CD45RA+ CD4+ T cells from PBMCs, pooled from several time points, collected from a donor given antiretroviral therapy, either interrupted or continuous. Subset indicated: naive CD4+ CD45RA+ CD45RO- T cells. Every receptor here comes from a pool of human donors with HIV.

The chain recombines TRBV6-6 with TRBJ2-7; D not resolved. Trimming cost V 4 bases and J 4 bases, with 5 bases left between them. This CDR3 region has 11 residues. From germline, CDR1 is MNHNY and CDR2 SVGAGI (reference sequence). The CDR3 spells CASSSRYEQYF. The CDR3 DNA is TGTGCCAGCAGTTCAAGGTACGAGCAGTACTTC.

This clonotype was recorded a few times. The chain has TRBV29-1 and TRBJ2-6, with D perhaps matching TRBD2 (6 bases). The CDR3 spans 15 residues. The ends were cut back, 4 bases at V and 1 base at J, with 11 bases in the middle. Germline lookup yields CDR1 SQVTM and CDR2 ANQGSEA. This chain's CDR3 is CSVVSRGSGANVLTF. In nucleotides, the CDR3 is TGCAGCGTTGTCTCCCGGGGGTCTGGGGCCAACGTCCTGACTTTC.